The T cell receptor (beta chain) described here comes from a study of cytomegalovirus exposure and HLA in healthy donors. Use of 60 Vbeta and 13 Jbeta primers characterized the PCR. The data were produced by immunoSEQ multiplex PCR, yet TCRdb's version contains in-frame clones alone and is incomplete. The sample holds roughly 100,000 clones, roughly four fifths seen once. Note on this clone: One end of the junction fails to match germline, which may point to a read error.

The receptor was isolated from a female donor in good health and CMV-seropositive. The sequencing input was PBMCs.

The CDR3 sequence: CASRTGDNVLTF. The CDR3 nucleotides are TGTGCCAGCAGGACAGGGGACAACGTCCTGACTTTC. This rearrangement joins TRBV6-5 to TRBJ2-6, with 8 bases lining up with TRBD1. There are 12 residues in the CDR3. In germline, CDR1 is MNHEY, CDR2 SVGAGI.